A selection of T cell receptor beta chains follows, all from one sample in a study of sequential checkpoint blockade in melanoma. Profiling relied on immunoSEQ multiplex PCR, and the TCRdb table lists in-frame clones only, not all of them. The repertoire holds 13,000 or so clones, with 52% as singletons. Sequenced here: CD8+ T cells sorted from blood (inferred from file names), sampled from a patient given nivolumab and ipilimumab in sequence. Receptors were obtained from a human donor with melanoma. Both conserved end residues are part of each CDR3. The D gene is left open where the match is weak. Not every row has a clone size; where given, it reads once, few, many or a size class.

clone size,V gene,D gene,CDR3 length,J gene,CDR3 protein,CDR3 DNA
-,TRBV6-6,-,14,TRBJ1-5,CASRNGYSNQPQHF,TGTGCCAGCAGGAACGGTTATAGCAATCAGCCCCAGCATTTT
-,TRBV30,-,10,TRBJ2-7,CAWGDYEQYF,TGTGCCTGGGGTGACTACGAGCAGTATTTC
-,TRBV9,TRBD2,15,TRBJ2-2,CASSGGAGDTGELFF,TGTGCCAGCAGCGGAGGTGCGGGGGACACCGGGGAGCTGTTTTTT
-,TRBV30,-,16,TRBJ2-2,CAWGGGTVANTGELFF,TGTGCCTGGGGAGGGGGCACCGTAGCGAACACCGGGGAGCTGTTTTTT
-,TRBV19,-,13,TRBJ1-5,CASKEVGNQPQHF,TGTGCCAGTAAGGAGGTGGGCAATCAGCCCCAGCATTTT
-,TRBV5-6,TRBD1,14,TRBJ1-2,CASSLHTGAGGYTF,TGTGCCAGCAGCTTGCATACAGGGGCCGGTGGCTACACCTTC
-,TRBV18,-,14,TRBJ1-1,CASSPETQVTEAFF,TGTGCCAGCTCACCGGAAACCCAGGTCACTGAAGCTTTCTTT
once,TRBV2,-,12,TRBJ2-3,CASKLSTDTQYF,TGTGCCAGCAAGCTCAGCACAGATACGCAGTATTTT
few,TRBV19,TRBD1,13,TRBJ2-7,CASSSQGADEQYF,TGTGCCAGTAGTAGCCAGGGGGCAGACGAGCAGTACTTC
-,TRBV11-2,TRBD1,18,TRBJ2-6,CASSLDLGGAVGANVLTF,TGTGCCAGCAGCTTAGATTTAGGGGGCGCAGTTGGGGCCAACGTCCTGACTTTC
-,TRBV27,TRBD2,14,TRBJ2-2,CASSLGLNTGELFF,TGTGCCAGCAGTTTGGGACTAAACACCGGGGAGCTGTTTTTT
medium-sized,TRBV18,-,12,TRBJ2-7,CASSPNSYEQYF,TGTGCCAGCTCACCCAACTCCTACGAGCAGTACTTC
-,TRBV5-3,-,16,TRBJ1-2,CASVVPLPGKTYGYTF,TGTGCCAGCGTTGTCCCCTTACCAGGAAAGACCTATGGCTACACCTTC
-,TRBV27,-,14,TRBJ1-2,CASSLGQRELGYTF,TGTGCCAGCAGTTTAGGGCAGAGGGAACTTGGCTACACCTTC
few,TRBV5-5,-,16,TRBJ2-7,CASSLASARRPAEQYF,TGTGCCAGCAGCTTGGCCAGTGCCCGGCGGCCTGCCGAGCAGTACTTC
-,TRBV30,-,11,TRBJ2-1,CAWSVQDEQFF,TGTGCCTGGAGTGTACAGGATGAGCAGTTCTTC
-,TRBV27,-,16,TRBJ2-1,CASSLFAGGAHNEQFF,TGTGCCAGCAGTTTATTCGCCGGGGGAGCGCACAATGAGCAGTTCTTC
few,TRBV15,-,14,TRBJ2-3,CATSRARSTDTQYF,TGTGCCACCAGCAGAGCTAGGAGCACAGATACGCAGTATTTT
-,TRBV6-1,-,15,TRBJ1-4,CASSEQGIGNEKLFF,TGTGCCAGCAGCGAGCAGGGTATCGGAAATGAAAAACTGTTTTTT
-,TRBV4-1,-,16,TRBJ1-5,CASSQGGGGTNQPQHF,TGCGCCAGCAGCCAAGGGGGGGGAGGGACCAATCAGCCCCAGCATTTT